The present TCR beta chain was sequenced within a study of T cells in localized non-small cell lung cancer. The study's findings and limits: Those with higher blood T cell density had longer overall survival. In adjacent lung, a median around 52 of the top 100 tumor clones were found. Exceeding tumor, uninvolved adjacent lung had the highest T cell clonality. Sequencing covered just one tumor region, so heterogeneity cannot be ruled out.

Sequencing used immunoSEQ multiplex PCR; TCRdb keeps in-frame clones, though not all of them. The table lists around 35,000 clones, approximately 89% of them singletons. Turning to this clone: What it recognizes is unknown.

Germline V lookup: CDR1 LNHDA, CDR2 SQIVND (reference sequence). V dropped 6 bases and J dropped 3 bases, with 6 bases sitting between them. The CDR3 contains 12 residues. The clonotype comes from a female donor aged 60 or older with stage II lung adenocarcinoma. The sample here was peripheral blood mononuclear cells, taken before any cancer treatment. The chain couples TRBV19 to TRBJ1-5; D gene ambiguous. In nucleotides, the CDR3 is TGTGCCAGTAGCCCATTCAATCAGCCCCAGCATTTT. It translates to CASSPFNQPQHF.